This T cell receptor beta chain was captured by sequencing in a study of blood T cell repertoires in COVID-19. As for the study in general: Samples of COVID-19 (acute and convalescent) were obtained from the United States, Italy and Spain.

Recruitment covered under 25 US areas and drew participants whose ages spanned about 18 to 95 years. Grouping used clinical history reported by participants in a survey and questionnaire. Study processing details: From reference gene primer amplification, estimates of nucleated cell counts were derived. Only in-frame clones appear in the TCRdb table, and some are missing; sequencing was by immunoSEQ multiplex PCR. V, J and clone size were drawn from that table, and D and trimming were deduced from the DNA. The top ten clones hold less than 4% of a sample with under 250,000 clones, nearly 90% of them seen once. Germline assignment: CDR1 MNHEY and CDR2 SVGAGI. V dropped 6 bases and J dropped 11; count of bases not matched to a gene: 11. The CDR3 has 13 amino acids.

The chain recombines TRBV6-5 with TRBJ1-2, with 8 bases fitting TRBD1. This clonotype originated in a woman under 40 with acute COVID-19. What was sequenced was PBMCs or T cells enriched from blood (not recorded which). DNA for the CDR3: TGTGCCAGCAGCGACAGGGGCCAAACACTTTACACCTTC. It is translated as CASSDRGQTLYTF.